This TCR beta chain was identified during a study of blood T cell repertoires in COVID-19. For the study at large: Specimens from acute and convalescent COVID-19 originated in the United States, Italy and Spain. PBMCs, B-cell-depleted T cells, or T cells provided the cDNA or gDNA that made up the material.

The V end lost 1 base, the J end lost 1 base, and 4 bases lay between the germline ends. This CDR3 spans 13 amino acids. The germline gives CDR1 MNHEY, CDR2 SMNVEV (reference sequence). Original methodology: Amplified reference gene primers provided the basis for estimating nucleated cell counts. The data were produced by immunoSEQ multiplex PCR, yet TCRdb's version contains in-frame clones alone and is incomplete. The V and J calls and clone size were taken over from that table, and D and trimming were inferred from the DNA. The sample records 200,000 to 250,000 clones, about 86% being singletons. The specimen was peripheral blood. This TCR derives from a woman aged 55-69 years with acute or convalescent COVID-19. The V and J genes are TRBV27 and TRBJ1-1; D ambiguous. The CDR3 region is CASSLFRNTEAFF. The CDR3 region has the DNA TGTGCCAGCAGTTTATTCAGGAACACTGAAGCTTTCTTT.